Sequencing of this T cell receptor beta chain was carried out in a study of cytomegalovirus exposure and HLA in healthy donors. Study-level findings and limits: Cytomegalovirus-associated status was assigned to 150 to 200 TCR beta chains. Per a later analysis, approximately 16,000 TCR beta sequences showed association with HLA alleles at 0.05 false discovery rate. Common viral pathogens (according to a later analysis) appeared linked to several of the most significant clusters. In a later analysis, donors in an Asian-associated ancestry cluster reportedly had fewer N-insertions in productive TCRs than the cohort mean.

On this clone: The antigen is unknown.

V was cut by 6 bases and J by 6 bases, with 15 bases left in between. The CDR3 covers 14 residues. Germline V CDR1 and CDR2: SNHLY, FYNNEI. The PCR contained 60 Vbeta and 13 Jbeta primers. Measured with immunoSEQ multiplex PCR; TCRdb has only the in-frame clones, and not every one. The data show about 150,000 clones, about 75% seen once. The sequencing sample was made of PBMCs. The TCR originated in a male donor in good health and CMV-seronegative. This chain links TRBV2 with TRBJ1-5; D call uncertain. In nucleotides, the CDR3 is TGTGCCAGCAGCCAAAGCGAGGAGGGTCAGCCCCAGCATTTT. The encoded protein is CASSQSEEGQPQHF.